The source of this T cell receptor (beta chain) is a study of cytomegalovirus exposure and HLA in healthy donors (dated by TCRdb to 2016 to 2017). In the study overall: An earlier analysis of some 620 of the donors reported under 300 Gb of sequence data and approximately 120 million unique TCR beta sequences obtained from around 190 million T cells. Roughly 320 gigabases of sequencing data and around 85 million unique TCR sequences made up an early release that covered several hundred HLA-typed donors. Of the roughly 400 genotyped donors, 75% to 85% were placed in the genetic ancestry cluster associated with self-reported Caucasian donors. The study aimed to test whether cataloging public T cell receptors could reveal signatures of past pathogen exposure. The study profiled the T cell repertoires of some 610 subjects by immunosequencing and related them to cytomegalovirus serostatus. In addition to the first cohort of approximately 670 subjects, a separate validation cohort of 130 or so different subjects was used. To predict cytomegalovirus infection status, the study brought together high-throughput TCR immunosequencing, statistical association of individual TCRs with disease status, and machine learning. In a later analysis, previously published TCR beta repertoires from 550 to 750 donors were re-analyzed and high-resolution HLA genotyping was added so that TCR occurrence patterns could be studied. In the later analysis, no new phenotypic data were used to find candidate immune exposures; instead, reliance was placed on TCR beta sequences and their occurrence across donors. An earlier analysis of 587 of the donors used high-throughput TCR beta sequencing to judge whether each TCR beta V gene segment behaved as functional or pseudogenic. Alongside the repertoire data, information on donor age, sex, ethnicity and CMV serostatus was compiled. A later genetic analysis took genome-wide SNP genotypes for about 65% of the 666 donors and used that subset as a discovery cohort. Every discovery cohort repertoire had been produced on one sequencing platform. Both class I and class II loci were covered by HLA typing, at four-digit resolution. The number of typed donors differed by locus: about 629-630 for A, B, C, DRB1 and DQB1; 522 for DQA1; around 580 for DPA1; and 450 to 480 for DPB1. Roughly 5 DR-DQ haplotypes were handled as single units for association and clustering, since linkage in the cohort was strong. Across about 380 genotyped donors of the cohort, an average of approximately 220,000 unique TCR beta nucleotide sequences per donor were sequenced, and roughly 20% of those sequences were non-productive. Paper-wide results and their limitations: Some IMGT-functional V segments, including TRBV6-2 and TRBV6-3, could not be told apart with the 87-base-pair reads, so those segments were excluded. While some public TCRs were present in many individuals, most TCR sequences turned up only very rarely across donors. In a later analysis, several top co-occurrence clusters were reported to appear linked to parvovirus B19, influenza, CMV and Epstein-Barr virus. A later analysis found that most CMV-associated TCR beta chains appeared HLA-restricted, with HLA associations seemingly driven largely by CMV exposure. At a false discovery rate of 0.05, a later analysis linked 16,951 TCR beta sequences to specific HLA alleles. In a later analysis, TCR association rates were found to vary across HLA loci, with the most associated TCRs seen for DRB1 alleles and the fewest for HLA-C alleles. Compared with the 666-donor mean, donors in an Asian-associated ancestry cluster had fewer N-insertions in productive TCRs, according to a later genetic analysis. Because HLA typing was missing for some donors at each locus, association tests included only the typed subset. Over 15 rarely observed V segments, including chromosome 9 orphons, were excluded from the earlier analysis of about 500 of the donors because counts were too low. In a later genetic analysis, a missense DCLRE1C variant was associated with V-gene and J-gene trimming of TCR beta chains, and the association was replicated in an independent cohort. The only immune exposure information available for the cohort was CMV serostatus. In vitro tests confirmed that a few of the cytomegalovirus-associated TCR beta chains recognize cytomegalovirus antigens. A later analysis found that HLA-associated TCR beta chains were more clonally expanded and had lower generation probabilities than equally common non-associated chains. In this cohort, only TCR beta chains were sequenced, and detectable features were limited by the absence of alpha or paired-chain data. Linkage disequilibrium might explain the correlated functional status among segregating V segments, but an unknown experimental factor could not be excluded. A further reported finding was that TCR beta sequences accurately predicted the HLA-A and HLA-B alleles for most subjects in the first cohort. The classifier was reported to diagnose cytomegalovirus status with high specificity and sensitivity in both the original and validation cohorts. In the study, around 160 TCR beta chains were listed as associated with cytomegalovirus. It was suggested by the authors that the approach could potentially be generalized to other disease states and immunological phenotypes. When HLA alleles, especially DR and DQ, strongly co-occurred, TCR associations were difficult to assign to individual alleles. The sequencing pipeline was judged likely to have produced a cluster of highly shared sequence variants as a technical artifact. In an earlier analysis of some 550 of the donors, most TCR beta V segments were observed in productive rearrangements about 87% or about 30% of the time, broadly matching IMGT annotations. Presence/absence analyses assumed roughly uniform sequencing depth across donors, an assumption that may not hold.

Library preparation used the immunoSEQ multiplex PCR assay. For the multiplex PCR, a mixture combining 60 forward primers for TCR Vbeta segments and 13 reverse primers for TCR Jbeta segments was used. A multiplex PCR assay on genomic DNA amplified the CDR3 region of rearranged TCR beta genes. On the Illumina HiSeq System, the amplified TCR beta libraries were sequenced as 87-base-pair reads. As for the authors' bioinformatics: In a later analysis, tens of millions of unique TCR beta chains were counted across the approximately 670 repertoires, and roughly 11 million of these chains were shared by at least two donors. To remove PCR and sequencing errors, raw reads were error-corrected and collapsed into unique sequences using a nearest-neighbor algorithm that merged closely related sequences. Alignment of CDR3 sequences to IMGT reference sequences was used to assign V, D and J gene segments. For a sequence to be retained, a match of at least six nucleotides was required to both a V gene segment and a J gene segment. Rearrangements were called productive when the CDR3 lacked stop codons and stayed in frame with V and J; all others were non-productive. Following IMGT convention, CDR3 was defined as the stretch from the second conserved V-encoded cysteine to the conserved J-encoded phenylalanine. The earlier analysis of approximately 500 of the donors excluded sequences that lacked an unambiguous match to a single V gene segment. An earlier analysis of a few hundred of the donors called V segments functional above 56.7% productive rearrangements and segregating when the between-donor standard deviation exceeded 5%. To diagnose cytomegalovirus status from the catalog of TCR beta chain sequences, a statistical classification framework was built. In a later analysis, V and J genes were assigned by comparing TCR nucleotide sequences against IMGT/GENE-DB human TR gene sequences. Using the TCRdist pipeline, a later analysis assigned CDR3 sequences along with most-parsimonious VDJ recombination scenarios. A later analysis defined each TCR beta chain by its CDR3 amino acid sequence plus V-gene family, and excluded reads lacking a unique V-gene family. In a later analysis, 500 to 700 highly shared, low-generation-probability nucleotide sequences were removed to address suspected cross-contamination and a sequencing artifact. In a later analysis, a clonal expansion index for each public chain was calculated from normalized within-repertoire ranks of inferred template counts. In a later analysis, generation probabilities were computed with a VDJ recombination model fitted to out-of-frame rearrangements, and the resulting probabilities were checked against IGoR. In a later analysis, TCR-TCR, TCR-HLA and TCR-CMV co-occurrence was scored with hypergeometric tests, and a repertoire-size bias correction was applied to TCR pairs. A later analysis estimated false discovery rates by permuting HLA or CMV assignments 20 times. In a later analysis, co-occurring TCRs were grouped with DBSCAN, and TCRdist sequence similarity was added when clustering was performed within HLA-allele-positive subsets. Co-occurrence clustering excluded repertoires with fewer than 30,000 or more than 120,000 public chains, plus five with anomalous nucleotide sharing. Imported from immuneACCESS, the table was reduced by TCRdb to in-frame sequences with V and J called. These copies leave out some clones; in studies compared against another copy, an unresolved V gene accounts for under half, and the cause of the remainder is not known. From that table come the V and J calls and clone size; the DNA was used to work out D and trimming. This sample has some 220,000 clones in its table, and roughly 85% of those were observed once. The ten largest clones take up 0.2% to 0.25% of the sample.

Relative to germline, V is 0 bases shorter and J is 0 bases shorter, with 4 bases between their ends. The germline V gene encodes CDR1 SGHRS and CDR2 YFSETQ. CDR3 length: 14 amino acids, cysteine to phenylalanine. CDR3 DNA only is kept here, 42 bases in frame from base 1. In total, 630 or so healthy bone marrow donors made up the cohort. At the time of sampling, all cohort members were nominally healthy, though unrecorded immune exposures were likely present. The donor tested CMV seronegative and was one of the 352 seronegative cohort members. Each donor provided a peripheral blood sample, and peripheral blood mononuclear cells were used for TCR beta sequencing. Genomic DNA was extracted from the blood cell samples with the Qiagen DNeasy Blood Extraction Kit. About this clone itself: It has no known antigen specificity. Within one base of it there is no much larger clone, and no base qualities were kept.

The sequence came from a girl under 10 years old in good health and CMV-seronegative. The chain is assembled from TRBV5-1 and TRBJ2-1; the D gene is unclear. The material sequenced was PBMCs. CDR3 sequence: CASSLVRSYNEQFF. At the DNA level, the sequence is TGCGCCAGCAGCTTGGTTCGCTCCTACAATGAGCAGTTCTTC.